This T cell receptor beta chain was identified in a study of T cells in Graves' hyperthyroidism and ophthalmopathy. In the study overall: Blood was drawn when the patient was first diagnosed and still untreated.

Study-wide results and caveats: Blood shared most expanded thyroid clonotypes above 0.001.

This clonotype was seen many times. Its antigen is still unknown. The junction departs from the called germline gene at one end, perhaps through a read error. CDR1 SSHAT and CDR2 FNYEAQ come from the germline V gene (reference sequence). CDR3 length: 12 residues. Exclusion followed for patients with uncontrolled infection, other autoimmune disease, pregnancy or lactation. Amplification yielded TCR beta CDR3 regions, with RNA transcripts as the source. The TCR CDR3 first-round RT-PCR relied on the HTBI primer set. TCRdb used MiXCR to reprocess the multiplex PCR reads, holding one entry per CDR3 protein. Seen here are about 550,000 distinct CDR3 sequences, less than 25% observed once, and the top ten hold roughly 29%.

Sequenced sample: blood. The chain has TRBV7-7 and TRBJ2-2; D remains unclear. The receptor was isolated from a man between 18 and 29 years old with Graves' hyperthyroidism. CDR3 loop: CASSPNRGELFF. For the CDR3, the DNA is TGTGCTAGCAGCCCAAACCGCGGGGAGCTGTTTTTT. Drawing the rest from reference TRBV7-7 and TRBJ2-2, the complete variable domain is GAGVSQSPRYKVTKRGQDVTLRCDPISSHATLYWYQQALGQGPEFLTYFNYEAQPDKSGLPSDRFSAERPEGSISTLTIQRTEQRDSAMYRCASSPNRGELFFGEGSRLTVL.